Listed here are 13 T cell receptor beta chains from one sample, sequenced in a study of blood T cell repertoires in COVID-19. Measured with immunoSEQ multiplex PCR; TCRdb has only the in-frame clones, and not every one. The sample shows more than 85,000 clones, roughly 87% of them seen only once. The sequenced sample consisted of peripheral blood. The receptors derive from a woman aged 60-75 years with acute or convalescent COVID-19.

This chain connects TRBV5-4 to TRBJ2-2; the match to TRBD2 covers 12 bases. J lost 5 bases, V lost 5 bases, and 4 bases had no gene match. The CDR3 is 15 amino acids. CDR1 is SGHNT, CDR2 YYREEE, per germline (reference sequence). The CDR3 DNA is TGTGCCAGCAGTGCTAGCGGGAGGGTTACCGGGGAGCTGTTTTTT. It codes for CASSASGRVTGELFF.

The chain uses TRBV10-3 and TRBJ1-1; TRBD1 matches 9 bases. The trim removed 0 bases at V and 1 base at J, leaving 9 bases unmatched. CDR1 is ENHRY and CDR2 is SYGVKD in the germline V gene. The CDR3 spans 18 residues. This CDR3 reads CAISESNRGLSRNTEAFF. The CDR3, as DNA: TGTGCCATCAGTGAGTCGAACAGGGGGCTCTCGCGGAACACTGAAGCTTTCTTT.

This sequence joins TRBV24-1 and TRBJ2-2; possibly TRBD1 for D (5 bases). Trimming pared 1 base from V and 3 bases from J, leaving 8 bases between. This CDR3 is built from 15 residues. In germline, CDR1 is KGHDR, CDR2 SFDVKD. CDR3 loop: CATSDFFRDTGELFF. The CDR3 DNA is TGTGCCACCAGTGATTTTTTCAGGGACACCGGGGAGCTGTTTTTT.

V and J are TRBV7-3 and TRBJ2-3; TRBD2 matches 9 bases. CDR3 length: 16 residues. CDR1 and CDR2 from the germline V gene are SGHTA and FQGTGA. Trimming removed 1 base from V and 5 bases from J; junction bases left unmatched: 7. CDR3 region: CASSLRGSGSGDTQYF. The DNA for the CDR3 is TGTGCCAGCAGCTTAAGGGGTAGCGGGAGTGGAGATACGCAGTATTTT.

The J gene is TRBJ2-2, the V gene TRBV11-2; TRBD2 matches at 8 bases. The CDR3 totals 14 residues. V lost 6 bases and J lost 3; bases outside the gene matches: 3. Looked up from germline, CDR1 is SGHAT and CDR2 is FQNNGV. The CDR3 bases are TGTGCCAGCAGTCGGACTAGCCACACCGGGGAGCTGTTTTTT. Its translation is CASSRTSHTGELFF.

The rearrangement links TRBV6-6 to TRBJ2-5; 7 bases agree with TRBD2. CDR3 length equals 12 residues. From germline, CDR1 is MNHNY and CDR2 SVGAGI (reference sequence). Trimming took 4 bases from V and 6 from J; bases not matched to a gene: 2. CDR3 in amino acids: CASSWEGQTQYF. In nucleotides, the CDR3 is TGTGCCAGCAGTTGGGAGGGACAGACCCAGTACTTC.

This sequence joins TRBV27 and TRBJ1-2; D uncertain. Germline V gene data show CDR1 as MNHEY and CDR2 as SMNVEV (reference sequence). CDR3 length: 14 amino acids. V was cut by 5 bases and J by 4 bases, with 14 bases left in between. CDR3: CASSLTAPGYGYTF. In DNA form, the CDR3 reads TGTGCCAGCAGTCTTACAGCTCCCGGCTATGGCTACACCTTC.

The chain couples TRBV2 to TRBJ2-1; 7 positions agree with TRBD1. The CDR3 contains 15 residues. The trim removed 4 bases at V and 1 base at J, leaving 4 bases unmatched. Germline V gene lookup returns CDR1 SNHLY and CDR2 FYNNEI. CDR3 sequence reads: CASSVQQGSYNEQFF. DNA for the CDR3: TGTGCCAGCAGTGTTCAACAGGGGTCCTACAATGAGCAGTTCTTC.

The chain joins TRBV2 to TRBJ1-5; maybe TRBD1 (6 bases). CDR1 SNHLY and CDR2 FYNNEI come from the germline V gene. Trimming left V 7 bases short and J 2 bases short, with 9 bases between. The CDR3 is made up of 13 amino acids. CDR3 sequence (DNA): TGTGCCAGCACGGGGGGGCGCAATCAGCCCCAGCATTTT. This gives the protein CASTGGRNQPQHF.

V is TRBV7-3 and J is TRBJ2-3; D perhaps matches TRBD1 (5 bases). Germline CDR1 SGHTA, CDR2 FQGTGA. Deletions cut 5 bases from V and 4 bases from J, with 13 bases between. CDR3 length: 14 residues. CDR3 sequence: CASSQLGRADTQYF. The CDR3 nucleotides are TGTGCCAGCAGCCAGCTGGGGCGCGCAGATACGCAGTATTTT.

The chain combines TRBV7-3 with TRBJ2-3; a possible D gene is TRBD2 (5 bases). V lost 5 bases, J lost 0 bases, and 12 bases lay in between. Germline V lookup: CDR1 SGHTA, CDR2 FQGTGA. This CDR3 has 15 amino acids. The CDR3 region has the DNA TGTGCCAGCAGCCTCAGAGCGGTCAGCACAGATACGCAGTATTTT. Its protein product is CASSLRAVSTDTQYF. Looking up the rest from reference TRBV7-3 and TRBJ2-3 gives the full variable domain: GAGVSQTPSNKVTEKGKYVELRCDPISGHTALYWYRQSLGQGPEFLIYFQGTGAADDSGLPNDRFFAVRPEGSVSTLKIQRTERGDSAVYLCASSLRAVSTDTQYFGPGTRLTVL.

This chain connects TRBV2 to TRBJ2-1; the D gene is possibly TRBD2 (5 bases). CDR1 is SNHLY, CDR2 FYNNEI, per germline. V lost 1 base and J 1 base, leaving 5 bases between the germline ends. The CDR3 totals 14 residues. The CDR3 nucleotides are TGTGCCAGCAGTGAAGGAGGGTCCTACAATGAGCAGTTCTTC. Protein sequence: CASSEGGSYNEQFF.

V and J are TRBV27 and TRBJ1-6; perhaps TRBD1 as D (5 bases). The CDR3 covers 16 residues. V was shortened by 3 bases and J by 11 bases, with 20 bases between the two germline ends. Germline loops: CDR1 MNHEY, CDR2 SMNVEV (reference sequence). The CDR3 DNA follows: TGTGCCAGCAGTTTGACAGTTGGGCAGGGTCTCGCACCCCTCCACTTT. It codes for CASSLTVGQGLAPLHF.